This TCR beta chain was retrieved from a study of CD8 T cells in Susac syndrome. Study as a whole: At blood draw, Susac syndrome patients were therapy-naive, on corticosteroids, or on intravenous immunoglobulin alone.

RNA, at about 0.45 to 1 ug, was reverse transcribed with random hexamers. Amplification of TCR beta CDR3 was carried out by immunoSEQ multiplex PCR, which covered 54 Vbeta and 13 Jbeta segments. TCRdb reprocessed the immunoSEQ multiplex PCR reads via MiXCR and lists one record per CDR3 protein. The table lists fewer than 85,000 distinct CDR3 sequences, roughly 95% of them singletons. Sequences were obtained from CD8+ T cells from PBMCs. The source is a human donor with Susac syndrome.

In DNA, the CDR3 is TGTGCCAGCAGCTCAGATATGACAGTCACCGGGGAGCTGTTTTTT. As protein: CASSSDMTVTGELFF. This sequence joins TRBV7-6 and TRBJ2-2, with D maybe TRBD1 (5 bases). Trimming cost V 4 bases and J 4 bases, with 13 bases left between them. This CDR3 is 15 amino acids long. Germline assignment: CDR1 SGHVS and CDR2 FNYEAQ.